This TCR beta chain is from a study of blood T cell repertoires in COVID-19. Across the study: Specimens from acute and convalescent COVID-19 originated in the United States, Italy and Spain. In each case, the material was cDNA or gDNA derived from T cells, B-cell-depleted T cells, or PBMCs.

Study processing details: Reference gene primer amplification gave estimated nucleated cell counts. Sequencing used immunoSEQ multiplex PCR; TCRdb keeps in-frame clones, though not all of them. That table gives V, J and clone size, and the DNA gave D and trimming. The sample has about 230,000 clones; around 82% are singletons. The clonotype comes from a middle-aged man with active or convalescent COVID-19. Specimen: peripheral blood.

This CDR3 reads CATSRSAGEQYF. The CDR3 DNA follows: TGTGCCACCAGCAGGTCTGCCGGGGAGCAGTACTTC. The chain uses TRBV15 and TRBJ2-7, with D uncertain. This CDR3 is built from 12 residues. V was clipped by 3 bases and J by 7 bases, with 10 bases between them. Germline CDR1 LNHNV, CDR2 YYDKDF (reference sequence).